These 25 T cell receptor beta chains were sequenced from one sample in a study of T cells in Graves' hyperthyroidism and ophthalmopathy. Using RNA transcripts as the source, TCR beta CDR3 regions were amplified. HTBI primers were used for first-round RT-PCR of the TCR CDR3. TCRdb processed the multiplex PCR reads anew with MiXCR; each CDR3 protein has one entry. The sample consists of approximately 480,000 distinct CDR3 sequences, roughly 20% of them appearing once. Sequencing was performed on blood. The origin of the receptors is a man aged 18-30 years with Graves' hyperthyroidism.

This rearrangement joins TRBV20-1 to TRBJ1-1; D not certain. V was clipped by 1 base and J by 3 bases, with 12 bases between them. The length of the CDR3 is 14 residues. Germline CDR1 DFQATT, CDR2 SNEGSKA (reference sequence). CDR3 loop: CSARVRHGYTEAFF. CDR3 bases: TGCAGTGCTAGAGTACGGCATGGGTACACTGAAGCTTTCTTT.

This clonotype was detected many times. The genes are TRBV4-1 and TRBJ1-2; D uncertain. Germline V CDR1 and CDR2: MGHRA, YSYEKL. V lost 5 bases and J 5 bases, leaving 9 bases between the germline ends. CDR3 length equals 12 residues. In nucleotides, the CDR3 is TGCGCCAGCAGCGTCGGTCGATATGGCTACACCTTC. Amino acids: CASSVGRYGYTF.

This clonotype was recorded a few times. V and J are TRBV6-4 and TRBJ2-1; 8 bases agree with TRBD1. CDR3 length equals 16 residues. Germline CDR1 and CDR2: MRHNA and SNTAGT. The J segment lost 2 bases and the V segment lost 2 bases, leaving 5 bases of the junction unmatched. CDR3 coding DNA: TGTGCCAGCAGTGACAGTGGACAGGGACCCTACAATGAGCAGTTCTTC. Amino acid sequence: CASSDSGQGPYNEQFF.

The CDR3 region has the DNA TGTGCCAGCAGCTTGGAGGGGGCCGCTGGGGCCAACGTCCTGACTTTC. Translating it yields CASSLEGAAGANVLTF. This chain connects TRBV5-4 to TRBJ2-6, with 7 bases matching TRBD1. The CDR3 loop spans 16 amino acids. Germline loops: CDR1 SGHNT, CDR2 YYREEE (reference sequence). V trimming: 0 bases; J trimming: 2 bases; junction bases outside the gene matches: 2.

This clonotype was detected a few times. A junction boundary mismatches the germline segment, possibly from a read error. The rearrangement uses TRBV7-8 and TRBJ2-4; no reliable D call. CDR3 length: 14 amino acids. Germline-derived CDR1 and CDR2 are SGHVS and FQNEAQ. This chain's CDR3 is CTSSFSGAKNIQYF. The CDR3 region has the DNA TGTACCAGCAGCTTTTCGGGAGCCAAAAACATTCAGTACTTC. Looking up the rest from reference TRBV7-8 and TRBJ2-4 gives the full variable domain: GAGVSQSPRYKVAKRGQDVALRCDPISGHVSLFWYQQALGQGPEFLTYFQNEAQLDKSGLPSDRFFAERPEGSVSTLKIQRTQQEDSAVYLCTSSFSGAKNIQYFGAGTRLSVL.

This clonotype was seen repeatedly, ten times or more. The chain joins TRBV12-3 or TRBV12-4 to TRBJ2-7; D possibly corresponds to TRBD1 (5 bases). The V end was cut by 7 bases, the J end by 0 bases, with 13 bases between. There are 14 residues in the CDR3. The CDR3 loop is CASTWGGGSYEQYF. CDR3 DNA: TGTGCCAGCACCTGGGGCGGTGGCTCCTACGAGCAGTACTTC.

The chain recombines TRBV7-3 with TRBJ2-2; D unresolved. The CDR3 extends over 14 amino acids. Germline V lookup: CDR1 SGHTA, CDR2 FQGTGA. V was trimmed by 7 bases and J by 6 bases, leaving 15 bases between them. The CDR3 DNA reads TGTGCCAGCACCCCACGGGTCGAACCCGGGGAGCTGTTTTTT. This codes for CASTPRVEPGELFF.

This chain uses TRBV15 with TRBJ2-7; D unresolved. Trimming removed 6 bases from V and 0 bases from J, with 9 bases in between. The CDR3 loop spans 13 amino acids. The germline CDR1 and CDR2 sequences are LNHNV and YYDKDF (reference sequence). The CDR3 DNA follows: TGTGCCACCAGTCTGGGCAGCTCCTACGAGCAGTACTTC. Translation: CATSLGSSYEQYF. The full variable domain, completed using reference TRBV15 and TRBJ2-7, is DAMVIQNPRYQVTQFGKPVTLSCSQTLNHNVMYWYQQKSSQAPKLLFHYYDKDFNNEADTPDNFQSRRPNTSFCFLDIRSPGLGDTAMYLCATSLGSSYEQYFGPGTRLTVT.

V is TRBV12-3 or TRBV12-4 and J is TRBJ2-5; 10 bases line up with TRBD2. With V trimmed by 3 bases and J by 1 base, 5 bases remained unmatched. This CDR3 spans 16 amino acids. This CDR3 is CASSLDSGGFQETQYF. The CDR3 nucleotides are TGTGCCAGCAGTTTGGATAGCGGGGGGTTCCAAGAGACCCAGTACTTC.

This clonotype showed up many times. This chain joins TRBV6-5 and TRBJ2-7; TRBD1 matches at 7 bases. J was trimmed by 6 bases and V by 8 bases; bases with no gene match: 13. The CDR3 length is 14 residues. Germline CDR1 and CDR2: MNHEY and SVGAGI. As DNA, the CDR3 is TGTGCCAGCGTTAACGGACAGGCCAGGGGCGAGCAGTACTTC. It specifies CASVNGQARGEQYF.

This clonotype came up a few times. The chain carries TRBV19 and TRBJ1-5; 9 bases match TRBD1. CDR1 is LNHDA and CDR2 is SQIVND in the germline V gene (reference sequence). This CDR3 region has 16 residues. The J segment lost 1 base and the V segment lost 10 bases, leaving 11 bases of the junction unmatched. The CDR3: CATLDRGRGSNQPQHF. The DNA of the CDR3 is TGTGCCACCTTGGACAGGGGACGGGGGAGCAATCAGCCCCAGCATTTT.

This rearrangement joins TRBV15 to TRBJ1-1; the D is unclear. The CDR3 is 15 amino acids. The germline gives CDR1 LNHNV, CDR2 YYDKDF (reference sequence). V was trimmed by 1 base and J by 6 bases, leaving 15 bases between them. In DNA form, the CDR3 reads TGTGCCACCAGCAGAGGGAGGAGGGTTGGTCCTGAAGCTTTCTTT. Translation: CATSRGRRVGPEAFF.

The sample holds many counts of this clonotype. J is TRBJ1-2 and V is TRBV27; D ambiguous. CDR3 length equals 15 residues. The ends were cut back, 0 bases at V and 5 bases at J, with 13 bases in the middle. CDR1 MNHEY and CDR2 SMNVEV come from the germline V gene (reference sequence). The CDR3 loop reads CASSLSGGAGYGYTF. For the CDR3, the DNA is TGTGCCAGCAGTTTATCTGGCGGTGCTGGTTATGGCTACACCTTC.

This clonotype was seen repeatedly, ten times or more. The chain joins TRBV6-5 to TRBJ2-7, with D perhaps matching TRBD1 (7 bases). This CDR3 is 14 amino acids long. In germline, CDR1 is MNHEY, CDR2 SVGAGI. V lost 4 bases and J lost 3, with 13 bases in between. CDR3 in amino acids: CASSSGTAGYEQYF. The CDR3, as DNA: TGTGCCAGCAGTTCCGGGACAGCGGGCTACGAGCAGTACTTC.

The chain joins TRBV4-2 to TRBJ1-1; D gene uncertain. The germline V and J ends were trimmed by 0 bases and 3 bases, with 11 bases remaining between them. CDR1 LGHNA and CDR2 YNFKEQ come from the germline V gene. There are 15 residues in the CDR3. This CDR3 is CASSQEEGWDTEAFF. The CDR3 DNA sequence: TGTGCCAGCAGCCAAGAGGAGGGATGGGACACTGAAGCTTTCTTT.

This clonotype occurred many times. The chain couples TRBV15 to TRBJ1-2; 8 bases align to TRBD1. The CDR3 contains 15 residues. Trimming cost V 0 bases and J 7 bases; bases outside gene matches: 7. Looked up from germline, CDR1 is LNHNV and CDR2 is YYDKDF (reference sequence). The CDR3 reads CATSRDRQGAGGYTF. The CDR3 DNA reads TGTGCCACCAGCAGAGATAGGCAGGGGGCGGGTGGCTACACCTTC.

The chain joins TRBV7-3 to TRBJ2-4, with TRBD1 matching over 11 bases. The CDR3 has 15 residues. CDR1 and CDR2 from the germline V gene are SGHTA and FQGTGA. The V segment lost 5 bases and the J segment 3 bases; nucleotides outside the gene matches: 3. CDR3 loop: CASSRDRGDKNIQYF. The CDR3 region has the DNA TGTGCCAGCAGCCGGGACAGGGGGGACAAAAACATTCAGTACTTC.

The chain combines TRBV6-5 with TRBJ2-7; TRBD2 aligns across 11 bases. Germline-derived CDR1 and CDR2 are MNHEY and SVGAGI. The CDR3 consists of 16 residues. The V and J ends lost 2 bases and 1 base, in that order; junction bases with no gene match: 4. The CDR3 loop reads CASSYTSGSGSYEQYF. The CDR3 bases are TGTGCCAGCAGTTACACTAGCGGGAGCGGATCCTACGAGCAGTACTTC.

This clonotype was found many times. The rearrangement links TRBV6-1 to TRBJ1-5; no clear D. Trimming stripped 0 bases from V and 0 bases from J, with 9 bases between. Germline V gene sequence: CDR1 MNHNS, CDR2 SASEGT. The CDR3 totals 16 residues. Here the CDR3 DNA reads TGTGCCAGCAGTGAAGCACCCAAGTATAGCAATCAGCCCCAGCATTTT. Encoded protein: CASSEAPKYSNQPQHF.

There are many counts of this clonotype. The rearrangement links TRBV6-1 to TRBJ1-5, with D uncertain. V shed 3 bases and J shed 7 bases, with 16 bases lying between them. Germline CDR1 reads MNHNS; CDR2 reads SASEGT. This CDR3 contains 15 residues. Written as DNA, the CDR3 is TGTGCCAGCAGTGAGGGGAGGGCAGGTGGACAGCCCCAGCATTTT. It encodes CASSEGRAGGQPQHF.

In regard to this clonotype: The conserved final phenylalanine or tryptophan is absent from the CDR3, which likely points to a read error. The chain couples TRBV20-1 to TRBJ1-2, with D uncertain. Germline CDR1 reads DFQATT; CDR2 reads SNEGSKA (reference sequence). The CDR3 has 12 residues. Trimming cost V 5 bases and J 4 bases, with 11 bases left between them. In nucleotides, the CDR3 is TGCAGTGCTCGTCTACCCCGCTATGGCTACACCTAC. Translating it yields CSARLPRYGYTY.

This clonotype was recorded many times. The CDR3 DNA is TGTGCCAGCAGTTTCGGTGGGGGCGCGTTTGCCGGGGAGCTGTTTTTT. Translation gives CASSFGGGAFAGELFF. The chain uses TRBV12-3 or TRBV12-4 and TRBJ2-2; a weak D match, TRBD1 (6 bases). This CDR3 has 16 residues. The V end was cut by 3 bases, the J end by 6 bases, with 17 bases between.

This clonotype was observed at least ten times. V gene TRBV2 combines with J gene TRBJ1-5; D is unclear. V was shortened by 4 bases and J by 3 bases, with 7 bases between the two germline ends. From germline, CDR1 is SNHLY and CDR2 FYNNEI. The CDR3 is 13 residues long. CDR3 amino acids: CASSGRLNQPQHF. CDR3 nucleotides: TGTGCCAGCAGTGGTAGACTCAATCAGCCCCAGCATTTT.

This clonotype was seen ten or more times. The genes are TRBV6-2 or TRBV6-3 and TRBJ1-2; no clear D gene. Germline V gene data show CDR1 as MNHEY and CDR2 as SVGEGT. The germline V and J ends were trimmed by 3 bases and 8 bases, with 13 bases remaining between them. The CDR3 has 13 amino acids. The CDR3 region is CASSYHIMDGYTF. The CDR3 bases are TGTGCCAGCAGTTATCACATAATGGACGGCTACACCTTC.

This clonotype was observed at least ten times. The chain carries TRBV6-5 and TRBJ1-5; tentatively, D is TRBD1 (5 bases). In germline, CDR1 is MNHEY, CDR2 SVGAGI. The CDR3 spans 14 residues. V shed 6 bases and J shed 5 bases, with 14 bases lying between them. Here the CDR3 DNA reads TGTGCCAGCAGGCTATACTGGGGCTATCAGCCCCAGCATTTT. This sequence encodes CASRLYWGYQPQHF.